These 7 T cell receptor beta chains were all obtained from the same sample, sequenced in a study of neurological immune-mediated disorders. MiXCR, run by TCRdb on the 5' RACE reads, gives a single entry per CDR3 protein. The sample includes approximately 100,000 distinct CDR3 sequences, roughly 3.3% of them seen just once. Specimen: PBMCs. These receptors were taken from a woman in her forties or fifties with multiple sclerosis.

The sample holds many counts of this clonotype. The V gene is TRBV5-4, the J gene TRBJ2-7, with 7 bases that match TRBD1. The CDR3 consists of 14 residues. Germline V lookup: CDR1 SGHNT, CDR2 YYREEE (reference sequence). V shed 4 bases and J 0 bases; nucleotides not matched to a gene: 4. CDR3 amino acids: CASSPGQSSYEQYF. In DNA form, the CDR3 reads TGTGCCAGCAGCCCGGGACAGAGCTCCTACGAGCAGTACTTC.

There are many counts of this clonotype. This sequence joins TRBV5-1 and TRBJ1-2, with D hard to call. Between the trimmed V and J ends, which lost 3 bases and 3 bases, there was a span of 12 bases. The germline gives CDR1 SGHRS, CDR2 YFSETQ. This CDR3 has 14 amino acids. CDR3 DNA: TGCGCCAGCAGCTACGAAGGCCTCGACTATGGCTACACCTTC. Translation gives CASSYEGLDYGYTF.

This clonotype was seen repeatedly, ten times or more. The chain recombines TRBV2 with TRBJ2-3; 8 nucleotides align to TRBD2. Germline CDR1 is SNHLY and CDR2 is FYNNEI. The CDR3 loop spans 15 amino acids. V shed 7 bases and J 3 bases; nucleotides not matched to a gene: 9. CDR3 residues: CASTVGGGRTDTQYF. DNA of the CDR3: TGTGCCAGCACCGTCGGGGGGGGCCGTACAGATACGCAGTATTTT.

This clonotype was recorded many times. This chain uses TRBV20-1 with TRBJ2-1; D might be TRBD2 (5 bases). Germline V gene sequence: CDR1 DFQATT, CDR2 SNEGSKA (reference sequence). This CDR3 spans 13 amino acids. CDR3 region: CSFTGSSYNEQFF. The CDR3 DNA reads TGCAGCTTCACGGGGAGCTCCTACAATGAGCAGTTCTTC.

This clonotype has ten or more counts. The gene calls are TRBV12-3 or TRBV12-4 and TRBJ2-3, with TRBD2 matching over 10 bases. The CDR3 extends over 14 amino acids. J gave up 1 base and V 8 bases, and 3 bases lay outside the gene matches. Written as DNA, the CDR3 is TGTGCCAGCCTAGCGGGGGCCCGCACAGATACGCAGTATTTT. Translation gives CASLAGARTDTQYF.

This clonotype was observed at least ten times. The V call is TRBV12-3 or TRBV12-4, the J call TRBJ1-1; 7 bases are a match to TRBD1. The CDR3 sequence is 15 residues long. The V gene end was trimmed by 2 bases and the J gene end by 0 bases; junction bases not matched to a gene: 3. The CDR3 DNA follows: TGTGCCAGCAGTTTACAGAGGGGGCTGAACACTGAAGCTTTCTTT. Its protein is CASSLQRGLNTEAFF.

This clonotype was seen repeatedly, ten times or more. This sequence joins TRBV20-1 and TRBJ2-7; 11 bases align to TRBD1. This CDR3 has 14 amino acids. Germline V gives CDR1 DFQATT, CDR2 SNEGSKA (reference sequence). The CDR3 loop is CSLWTGGAFTEQYF. The CDR3 DNA reads TGCAGCCTATGGACAGGGGGCGCATTTACCGAGCAGTACTTC.